These 5 T cell receptor beta chains share one sample of origin, sequenced in a study of T-cell reconstitution after alpha-beta-depleted transplantation in children. As it was prepared, the TCRbeta library received unique molecular identifiers. Via MiXCR, TCRdb re-called the PCR reads, giving one row per CDR3 protein. The repertoire holds 280,000 or so distinct CDR3 sequences, roughly 12% seen once, with around 24% in the top ten. The sequences come from peripheral blood, collected 180 days after TCRalphabeta/CD19-depleted stem cell transplant. These receptors came from a male patient aged 2 to 10 who had a stem cell transplant for chronic granulomatous disease, so the T cells may come from the graft donor.

This clonotype was detected ten times or more. The chain joins TRBV20-1 to TRBJ1-4, with D tentatively TRBD1 (5 bases). The CDR3 is 14 residues long. Deletions cut 6 bases from V and 8 bases from J, with 19 bases between. Germline CDR1 and CDR2: DFQATT and SNEGSKA (reference sequence). The CDR3 nucleotides read TGCAGTGCCCCTGGACACTCGGGTTTGGAAAAACTGTTTTTT. Translating gives CSAPGHSGLEKLFF.

This clonotype showed up many times. The rearrangement uses TRBV3-1 and TRBJ2-3; TRBD2 is a possible D gene (6 bases). The V gene's germline CDR1 is LGHDT and CDR2 YNNKEL (reference sequence). This CDR3 comprises 17 residues. Trimming left V 1 base short and J 0 bases short, with 14 bases between. Written as DNA, the CDR3 is TGTGCCAGCAGCCAAGCCCCGGAGGGAGCTAGCACAGATACGCAGTATTTT. Protein sequence: CASSQAPEGASTDTQYF.

This clonotype showed up many times. The V call is TRBV27, the J call TRBJ1-1; D unclear. The length of the CDR3 is 13 residues. V was pared by 0 bases and J by 3 bases, with 5 bases between. Germline V CDR1 and CDR2: MNHEY, SMNVEV (reference sequence). The CDR3 loop is CASSLSGDTEAFF. The CDR3 DNA reads TGTGCCAGCAGTTTATCGGGAGACACTGAAGCTTTCTTT.

There are many counts of this clonotype. The chain couples TRBV7-9 to TRBJ2-3; D possibly matches TRBD1 or TRBD2 (6 bases each). V was trimmed by 2 bases and J by 0 bases, leaving 9 bases between them. This CDR3 is 15 amino acids long. The germline CDR1 and CDR2 sequences are SEHNR and FQNEAQ (reference sequence). The CDR3 coding sequence is TGTGCCAGCAGCTTAACGGGGGCCAGCACAGATACGCAGTATTTT. Its protein is CASSLTGASTDTQYF.

This clonotype was found once. A much larger clone differs by one base, so this may be a read error. The chain is built from TRBV7-2 and TRBJ2-1, with D tentatively TRBD1 (5 bases). The CDR3 consists of 14 residues. CDR1 and CDR2 (germline): SGHTA, FQGNSA. V lost 7 bases and J 0 bases, leaving 10 bases between the germline ends. The CDR3 sequence: CASIRQSSYNEQFF. CDR3 DNA: TGTGCCAGCATCAGACAGAGCTCCTACAATGAGCAGTTCTTC.